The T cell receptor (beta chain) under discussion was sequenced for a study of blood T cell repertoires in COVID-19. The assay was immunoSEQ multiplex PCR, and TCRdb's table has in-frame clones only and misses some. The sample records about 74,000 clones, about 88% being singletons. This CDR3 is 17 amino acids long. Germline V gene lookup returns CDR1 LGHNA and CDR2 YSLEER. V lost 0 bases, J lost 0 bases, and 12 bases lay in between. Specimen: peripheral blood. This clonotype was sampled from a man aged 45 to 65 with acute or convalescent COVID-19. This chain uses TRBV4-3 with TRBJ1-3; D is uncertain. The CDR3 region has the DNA TGCGCCAGCAGCCAAGAGGAGGGTACTCGCTCTGGAAACACCATATATTTT. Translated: CASSQEEGTRSGNTIYF.